Sequencing of this T cell receptor beta chain was carried out in a study of CD8 T cells in Susac syndrome. V was cut by 2 bases and J by 0 bases, with 1 base left in between. The CDR3 runs 12 residues. A quantity of about 0.5 to 1 ug RNA underwent reverse transcription using random hexamers. TCRdb re-called the immunoSEQ multiplex PCR reads through MiXCR, storing one row per CDR3 protein. Of about 210,000 distinct CDR3 sequences listed, roughly 94% are singletons. The study sequenced TCR beta in blood CD8+ and CD4+ T cells. Negative magnetic isolation gave CD8+ and CD4+ cells; FACS enriched CD8+ TEMRA.

The clonotype was recovered from a human donor in good health. Sequencing used CD4+ T cells from PBMCs. V gene TRBV12-3 or TRBV12-4 combines with J gene TRBJ1-1; no clear D gene. Here the CDR3 DNA reads TGTGCCAGCAGTTTACTGAACACTGAAGCTTTCTTT. Its translation is CASSLLNTEAFF.